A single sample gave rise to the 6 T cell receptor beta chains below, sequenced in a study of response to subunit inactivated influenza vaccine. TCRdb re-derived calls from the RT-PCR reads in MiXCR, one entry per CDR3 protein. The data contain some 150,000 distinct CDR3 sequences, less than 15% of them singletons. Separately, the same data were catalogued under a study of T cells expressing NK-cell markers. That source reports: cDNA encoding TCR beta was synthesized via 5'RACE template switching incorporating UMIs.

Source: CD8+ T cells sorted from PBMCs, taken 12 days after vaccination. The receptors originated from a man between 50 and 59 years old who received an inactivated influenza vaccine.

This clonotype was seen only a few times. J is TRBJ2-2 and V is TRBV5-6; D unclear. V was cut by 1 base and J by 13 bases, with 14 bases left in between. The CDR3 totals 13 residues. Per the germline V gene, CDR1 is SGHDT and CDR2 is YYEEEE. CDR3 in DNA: TGTGCCAGCAGCTTGTATTCCTCACGGGCGCTGTTTTTT. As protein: CASSLYSSRALFF.

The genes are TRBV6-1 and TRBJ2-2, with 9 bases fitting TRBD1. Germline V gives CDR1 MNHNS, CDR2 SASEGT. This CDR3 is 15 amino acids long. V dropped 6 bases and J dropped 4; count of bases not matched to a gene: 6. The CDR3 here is CASRTGTGITGELFF. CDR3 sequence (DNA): TGTGCCAGCAGAACCGGGACAGGGATCACCGGGGAGCTGTTTTTT.

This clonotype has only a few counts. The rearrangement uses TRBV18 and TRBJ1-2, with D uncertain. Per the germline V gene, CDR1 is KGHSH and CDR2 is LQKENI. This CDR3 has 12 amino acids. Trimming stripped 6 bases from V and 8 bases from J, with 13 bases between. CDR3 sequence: CASSPDEDGYTF. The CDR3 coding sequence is TGTGCCAGCTCTCCGGACGAGGACGGCTACACCTTC.

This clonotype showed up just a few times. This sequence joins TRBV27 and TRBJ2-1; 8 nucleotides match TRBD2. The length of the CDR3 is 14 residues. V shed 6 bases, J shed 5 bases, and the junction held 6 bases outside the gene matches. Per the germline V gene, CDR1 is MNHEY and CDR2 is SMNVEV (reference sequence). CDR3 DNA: TGTGCCAGCAGCTGGCTAGCGGGCGACAATGAGCAGTTCTTC. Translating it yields CASSWLAGDNEQFF.

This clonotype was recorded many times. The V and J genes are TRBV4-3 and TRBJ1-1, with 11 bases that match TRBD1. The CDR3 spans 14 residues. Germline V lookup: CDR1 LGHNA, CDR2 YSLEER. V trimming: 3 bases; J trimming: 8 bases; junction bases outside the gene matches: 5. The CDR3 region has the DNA TGCGCCAGCAGCCAGGCGGGACAGGGGGGGGAAGCTTTCTTT. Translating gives CASSQAGQGGEAFF.

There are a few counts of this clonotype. The CDR3 DNA reads as TGTGCCAGCAGTCCGACCCCGGAGAACACTGAAGCTTTCTTT. Residues: CASSPTPENTEAFF. This chain uses TRBV28 with TRBJ1-1; D ambiguous. CDR1 is MDHEN and CDR2 is SYDVKM in the germline V gene. The CDR3 covers 14 residues. V lost 5 bases and J 1 base, leaving 11 bases between the germline ends.